Here is one TCR beta chain with its context. Its antigen is undetermined. This specimen belongs to a study of cytomegalovirus exposure and HLA in healthy donors. General observations from the study: Upon later analysis, HLA-associated TCR beta chains proved more clonally expanded than other, equally common chains. Common viral pathogens were later found to be apparently linked to several of the most significant clusters.

The PCR was carried out with 60 Vbeta primers and 13 Jbeta primers. Generated by immunoSEQ multiplex PCR, the TCRdb table keeps only in-frame clones and is missing some. The sample holds about 200,000 clones; 75% to 85% are singletons and the top ten take 6.5%. Donors were ostensibly healthy at sampling, although undocumented immune exposures were probable. The CDR3 has 15 amino acids. CDR1 and CDR2 (germline): MNHNS, SASEGT. V lost 4 bases to trimming and J lost 5 bases; unmatched junction nucleotides: 10. The chain employs TRBV6-1 and TRBJ2-7; TRBD1 agrees at 8 bases. The sample taken for sequencing was PBMCs. This TCR came from a woman aged 45-60 years in good health and CMV-seropositive. CDR3 bases: TGTGCCAGCAGTGTCGCAGGACAGGGATTAAACGAGCAGTACTTC. This encodes CASSVAGQGLNEQYF.